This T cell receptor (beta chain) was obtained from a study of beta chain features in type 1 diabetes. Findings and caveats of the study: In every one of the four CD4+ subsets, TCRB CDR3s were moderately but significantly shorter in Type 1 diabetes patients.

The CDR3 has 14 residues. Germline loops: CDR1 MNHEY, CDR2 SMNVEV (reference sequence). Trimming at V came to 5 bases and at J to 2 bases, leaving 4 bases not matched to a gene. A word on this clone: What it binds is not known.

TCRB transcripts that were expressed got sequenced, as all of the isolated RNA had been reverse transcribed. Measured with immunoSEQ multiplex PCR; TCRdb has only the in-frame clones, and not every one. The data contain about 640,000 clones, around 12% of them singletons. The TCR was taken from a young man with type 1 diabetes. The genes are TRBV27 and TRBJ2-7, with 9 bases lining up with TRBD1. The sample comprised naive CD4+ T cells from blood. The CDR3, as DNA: TGTGCCAGCAGTAGGACAGGGGTTACCTACGAGCAGTACTTC. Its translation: CASSRTGVTYEQYF.